This section outlines one TCR beta chain sequence together with its context. This sample was taken from a study of blood T cell repertoires in COVID-19. Study summary: Acute and convalescent COVID-19 samples came from the United States, Italy and Spain. PBMCs, B-cell-depleted T cells, or T cells were the source of the cDNA or gDNA that made up the material.

The ends lost 5 bases at V and 1 base at J; junction bases unmatched: 5. The CDR3 contains 15 residues. Germline values: CDR1 LNHDA, CDR2 SQIVND (reference sequence). Per the authors' pipeline: Amplifying reference gene primers gave estimates of nucleated cell counts. TCRdb's table, derived via immunoSEQ multiplex PCR, lists solely in-frame clones and lacks some. That table supplies the V and J calls and clone size; D and trimming were determined from the DNA. The table shows around 200,000 clones, with around 79% occurring only once. This receptor was obtained from a woman aged 45-60 years with acute or convalescent COVID-19. Sequences were obtained from peripheral blood. The chain employs TRBV19 and TRBJ2-7, with 10 bases aligning to TRBD1. The CDR3 bases are TGTGCCAGTAGTTTGGACAGGGGGTTGTCCTACGAGCAGTACTTC. It translates to CASSLDRGLSYEQYF.